This is a list of T cell receptor beta chains from one sample in a study of cytomegalovirus exposure and HLA in healthy donors. The method was immunoSEQ multiplex PCR; TCRdb's version includes in-frame clones alone and lacks a portion of them. The table shows some 130,000 clones, with approximately 82% occurring only once. Sequenced: PBMCs. These receptors were obtained from a man younger than 45 in good health and CMV-seropositive. The CDR3 runs from the conserved cysteine through the conserved F or W. A D gene is named only where the DNA matches it firmly. Expanded clones get a size class; other rows say once, few or many, or leave the size out.

TRBJ2-2 | - | - | 14 | TRBV14 | CASSQSSRVGELFF | TGTGCCAGCAGCCAGTCATCCCGAGTCGGGGAGCTGTTTTTT
TRBJ1-2 | - | once | 15 | TRBV5-4 | CASSPGGGWNYGYTF | TGTGCCAGCAGCCCTGGCGGCGGGTGGAACTATGGCTACACCTTC
TRBJ2-7 | - | - | 13 | TRBV29-1 | CSVRTASSYEQYF | TGCAGCGTAAGGACAGCTAGCTCCTACGAGCAGTACTTC
TRBJ1-5 | - | - | 13 | TRBV19 | CASTNTGNQPQHF | TGTGCCAGTACCAACACAGGCAATCAGCCCCAGCATTTT
TRBJ2-3 | - | once | 16 | TRBV11-2 | CASSPSPAGLADTQYF | TGTGCCAGCAGCCCATCCCCGGCGGGGTTGGCAGATACGCAGTATTTT
TRBJ2-6 | - | - | 14 | TRBV30 | CAWREQGGANVLTF | TGTGCCTGGAGGGAACAGGGTGGGGCCAACGTCCTGACTTTC
TRBJ2-5 | TRBD2 | - | 16 | TRBV7-6 | CASSPPSGGADETQYF | TGTGCCAGCAGCCCCCCTAGCGGGGGGGCCGATGAGACCCAGTACTTC
TRBJ2-1 | TRBD2 | - | 15 | TRBV19 | CASSRLAGFYNEQFF | TGTGCCAGTAGTCGACTAGCGGGATTCTACAATGAGCAGTTCTTC
TRBJ2-1 | - | - | 15 | TRBV6-6 | CASSYLGLSGNEQFF | TGTGCCAGCAGTTACCTAGGACTATCGGGAAATGAGCAGTTCTTC
TRBJ2-3 | TRBD2 | - | 15 | TRBV10-2 | CASSEAGGKPDTQYF | TGCGCCAGCAGTGAAGCGGGGGGGAAGCCAGATACGCAGTATTTT
TRBJ1-5 | - | - | 18 | TRBV6-4 | CASSDPPGTNYSNQPQHF | TGTGCCAGCAGTGACCCGCCCGGCACGAACTATAGCAATCAGCCCCAGCATTTT
TRBJ2-7 | TRBD2 | - | 15 | TRBV9 | CASSVDPSGSYEQYF | TGTGCCAGCAGCGTAGACCCTAGCGGGTCCTACGAGCAGTACTTC
TRBJ1-2 | TRBD1 | - | 13 | TRBV19 | CASSLTTGFGYTF | TGTGCCAGTAGTCTCACGACAGGGTTTGGCTACACCTTC
TRBJ1-2 | - | once | 17 | TRBV18 | CASSPTGLGNTLYGYTF | TGTGCCAGCTCACCCACAGGTTTGGGGAATACACTCTATGGCTACACCTTC
TRBJ2-2 | - | - | 13 | TRBV11-2 | CASSNMNTGELFF | TGTGCCAGCAGCAATATGAACACCGGGGAGCTGTTTTTT
TRBJ2-5 | TRBD2 | - | 16 | TRBV7-6 | CASSLAASGGQETQYF | TGTGCCAGCAGCTTAGCGGCTAGCGGGGGGCAAGAGACCCAGTACTTC
TRBJ2-7 | TRBD2 | - | 15 | TRBV5-1 | CASSLAGAGGEEQYF | TGCGCCAGCAGCTTGGCCGGGGCGGGAGGTGAAGAGCAGTACTTC
TRBJ1-4 | TRBD1 | - | 14 | TRBV9 | CASSVEQGNEKLFF | TGTGCCAGCAGCGTAGAACAGGGGAATGAAAAACTGTTTTTT
TRBJ2-1 | TRBD2 | - | 17 | TRBV25-1 | CASSLAGTSGANNEQFF | TGTGCCAGCAGCTTAGCTGGAACTAGCGGGGCTAACAATGAGCAGTTCTTC
TRBJ1-2 | - | many | 13 | TRBV5-1 | CASSWEINYGYTF | TGCGCCAGCAGCTGGGAGATTAACTATGGCTACACCTTC
TRBJ2-3 | TRBD2 | - | 18 | TRBV7-2 | CASSKRTSGGSSTDTQYF | TGTGCCAGCAGCAAGCGGACTAGCGGGGGTTCTAGCACAGATACGCAGTATTTT
TRBJ1-1 | - | - | 17 | TRBV15 | CATSRDLRSDRNTEAFF | TGTGCCACCAGCAGAGATCTGCGTAGTGATAGGAACACTGAAGCTTTCTTT
TRBJ2-7 | - | - | 17 | TRBV27 | CASSLSRPGVGINEQYF | TGTGCCAGCAGTTTATCGAGGCCAGGGGTCGGGATAAACGAGCAGTACTTC
TRBJ1-3 | - | once | 13 | TRBV2 | CASSQGSGNTIYF | TGTGCCAGCAGTCAGGGTTCTGGAAACACCATATATTTT
TRBJ1-5 | - | many | 15 | TRBV19 | CASSEGDYSNQPQHF | TGTGCCAGTAGTGAAGGGGATTATAGCAATCAGCCCCAGCATTTT
TRBJ2-3 | TRBD2 | - | 16 | TRBV10-3 | CAISARGGLSTDTQYF | TGTGCCATCAGCGCGCGGGGGGGACTCTCCACAGATACGCAGTATTTT
TRBJ2-2 | TRBD2 | - | 17 | TRBV5-1 | CASSLALAGRGAGELFF | TGCGCCAGCAGCTTGGCCTTGGCCGGGAGGGGCGCCGGGGAGCTGTTTTTT
TRBJ1-1 | TRBD1 | - | 15 | TRBV5-4 | CASSLTRDRNTEAFF | TGTGCCAGCAGCCTCACGAGGGACAGGAACACTGAAGCTTTCTTT
TRBJ2-5 | - | - | 19 | TRBV21-1 | CASSAPRLAGGPYQETQYF | TGTGCCAGCAGCGCCCCACGACTAGCGGGGGGCCCGTACCAAGAGACCCAGTACTTC
TRBJ2-1 | - | once | 16 | TRBV2 | CASSPRDSWAYNEQFF | TGTGCCAGCAGCCCCCGGGACTCGTGGGCATACAATGAGCAGTTCTTC
TRBJ1-2 | - | - | 17 | TRBV5-5 | CASSTPGHGAGERGYTF | TGTGCCAGCAGCACACCGGGACACGGCGCGGGGGAGCGTGGCTACACCTTC
TRBJ1-5 | TRBD1 | - | 15 | TRBV2 | CASSEHRGENQPQHF | TGTGCCAGCAGTGAACACAGGGGGGAAAATCAGCCCCAGCATTTT
TRBJ1-5 | TRBD1 | - | 15 | TRBV5-1 | CASRWGTGGNQPQHF | TGCGCCAGCAGGTGGGGGACAGGGGGCAATCAGCCCCAGCATTTT
TRBJ2-2 | TRBD1 | once | 15 | TRBV9 | CASSGRTGGTGELFF | TGTGCCAGCAGCGGGCGGACAGGGGGCACCGGGGAGCTGTTTTTT
TRBJ2-1 | TRBD2 | - | 14 | TRBV6-5 | CASNKAGGTNEQFF | TGTGCCAGCAATAAAGCGGGGGGCACCAATGAGCAGTTCTTC
TRBJ2-7 | - | - | 11 | TRBV10-2 | CASTRGYEQYF | TGCGCCAGCACTCGAGGGTACGAGCAGTACTTC
TRBJ1-5 | - | - | 17 | TRBV5-6 | CASSRWRDLDSNQPQHF | TGTGCCAGCAGCCGATGGCGGGACCTCGATAGCAATCAGCCCCAGCATTTT
TRBJ2-2 | - | - | 13 | TRBV5-4 | CASRQANTGELFF | TGTGCCAGCAGGCAGGCGAACACCGGGGAGCTGTTTTTT
TRBJ1-1 | - | - | 14 | TRBV2 | CASRSDRLNTEAFF | TGTGCCAGCAGAAGTGACAGATTGAACACTGAAGCTTTCTTT
TRBJ1-3 | - | once | 16 | TRBV6-1 | CASREGTLFSGNTIYF | TGTGCCAGCAGGGAAGGGACACTCTTCTCTGGAAACACCATATATTTT
TRBJ1-4 | - | - | 15 | TRBV30 | CAWSVLGSGSEKLFF | TGTGCCTGGAGTGTACTGGGGTCCGGGAGTGAAAAACTGTTTTTT
TRBJ2-1 | - | - | 14 | TRBV5-1 | CASSNGGPPNEQFF | TGCGCCAGCAGCAATGGAGGCCCGCCCAATGAGCAGTTCTTC
TRBJ2-5 | - | - | 15 | TRBV7-8 | CASSSRTEPQETQYF | TGTGCCAGCAGCTCCCGGACAGAACCTCAAGAGACCCAGTACTTC
TRBJ2-7 | TRBD1 | once | 14 | TRBV18 | CASSTGTGRNEQYF | TGTGCCAGCTCCACCGGGACAGGGCGTAACGAGCAGTACTTC
TRBJ2-7 | TRBD2 | few | 13 | TRBV2 | CASGGTSPWEQYF | TGTGCCAGCGGTGGGACTAGCCCTTGGGAGCAGTACTTC
TRBJ2-5 | - | - | 14 | TRBV2 | CASTQGIGKETQYF | TGTGCCAGCACCCAGGGTATTGGAAAAGAGACCCAGTACTTC
TRBJ1-2 | - | - | 17 | TRBV19 | CASSILESTGANYGYTF | TGTGCCAGTAGTATCCTAGAGTCAACAGGAGCTAACTATGGCTACACCTTC
TRBJ2-7 | TRBD1 | - | 14 | TRBV29-1 | CSVRTGTGALGQYF | TGCAGCGTCCGAACCGGGACAGGGGCCCTGGGGCAGTACTTC
TRBJ1-5 | TRBD1 | once | 21 | TRBV2 | CASPPWTGPRADLYSNQPQHF | TGTGCCAGCCCCCCCTGGACAGGACCAAGGGCTGACCTTTATAGCAATCAGCCCCAGCATTTT
TRBJ2-7 | - | once | 13 | TRBV7-9 | CASSASEAPEQYF | TGTGCCAGCAGCGCCTCGGAGGCTCCCGAGCAGTACTTC
TRBJ2-7 | TRBD2 | few | 14 | TRBV14 | CASRGRGGNYEQYF | TGTGCCAGCAGGGGCCGGGGAGGGAACTACGAGCAGTACTTC
TRBJ2-7 | TRBD2 | - | 15 | TRBV5-5 | CASSAQAGGSYEQYF | TGTGCCAGCAGCGCCCAAGCGGGGGGTTCCTACGAGCAGTACTTC
TRBJ1-2 | TRBD1 | - | 15 | TRBV27 | CASSLSRTGSYGYTF | TGTGCCAGCAGTTTATCCCGGACAGGGAGTTATGGCTACACCTTC
TRBJ2-3 | - | - | 14 | TRBV7-6 | CASSLVGATDTQYF | TGTGCCAGCAGCTTAGTTGGGGCCACAGATACGCAGTATTTT
TRBJ2-5 | - | - | 13 | TRBV5-1 | CASSFIQGETQYF | TGCGCCAGCAGCTTTATTCAGGGAGAGACCCAGTACTTC
TRBJ2-5 | - | - | 16 | TRBV11-2 | CASSLWAGGAQETQYF | TGTGCCAGCAGCCTATGGGCAGGAGGGGCACAAGAGACCCAGTACTTC
TRBJ2-7 | TRBD1 | - | 17 | TRBV4-2 | CASSPLPGGDNTYEQYF | TGTGCCAGCAGTCCCCTCCCAGGGGGCGATAATACCTACGAGCAGTACTTC